The 15 T cell receptor beta chains given below trace back to one sample, sequenced in a study of T cell responses to AZD1222 COVID-19 vaccine. TCRdb's copy holds only in-frame clones and misses some; the assay was immunoSEQ multiplex PCR. The data contain 180,000 or so clones, around 93% of them seen just once; the ten biggest clones take up 0.9% to 1.1%. Sequences were derived from peripheral blood, sampled 28 days after the second AZD1222 dose. These receptors were collected from an adult who received the AZD1222 COVID-19 vaccine.

The rearrangement links TRBV19 to TRBJ1-5, with D tentatively TRBD1 (5 bases). The V gene's germline CDR1 is LNHDA and CDR2 SQIVND (reference sequence). V gave up 7 bases and J gave up 9 bases, with 19 bases separating them. This CDR3 region has 14 residues. Here the CDR3 reads CASTRDGRVWPQHF. In DNA, the CDR3 is TGTGCCAGTACCAGGGACGGACGCGTGTGGCCCCAGCATTTT.

This clone came up once. V usage is TRBV9 and J usage is TRBJ1-2, with 9 bases lining up with TRBD1. The CDR3 runs 15 residues. Germline lookup yields CDR1 SGDLS and CDR2 YYNGEE. Germline trimming cut 4 bases from V and 2 bases from J; bases unmatched to any gene: 6. DNA of the CDR3: TGTGCCAGCAGCCCTTCCGGGACAGGGAACTATGGCTACACCTTC. Its protein product is CASSPSGTGNYGYTF.

Note on this clone: Other DNA sequences within the sample encode an identical CDR3. The gene calls are TRBV6-5 and TRBJ2-7, with TRBD1 identical over 9 bases. Unmatched junction bases numbered 2, after V lost 6 bases and J lost 2 bases. Germline V lookup: CDR1 MNHEY, CDR2 SVGAGI. CDR3 length: 13 amino acids. CDR3 DNA sequence: TGTGCCAGCAGCAGGACAGGGGCCTACGAGCAGTACTTC. Translating it yields CASSRTGAYEQYF.

The CDR3 sequence is CASSPPGQEEQYF. The DNA of the CDR3 is TGTGCCAGCTCACCTCCGGGACAGGAAGAGCAGTACTTC. The chain couples TRBV18 to TRBJ2-7, with TRBD1 matching over 8 bases. The CDR3 covers 13 residues. J was trimmed by 7 bases and V by 3 bases; bases with no gene match: 5. CDR1 KGHSH and CDR2 LQKENI come from the germline V gene.

This chain connects TRBV29-1 to TRBJ1-3; D remains ambiguous. The CDR3 sequence is 14 residues long. V was clipped by 4 bases and J by 0 bases, with 10 bases between them. Germline V lookup: CDR1 SQVTM, CDR2 ANQGSEA. This CDR3 is CSVGDGLSGNTIYF. The CDR3, as DNA: TGCAGCGTTGGAGACGGGCTCTCTGGAAACACCATATATTTT.

The gene calls are TRBV19 and TRBJ2-3, with D uncertain. This CDR3 comprises 14 residues. Germline V gives CDR1 LNHDA, CDR2 SQIVND (reference sequence). V was shortened by 4 bases and J by 4 bases, with 12 bases between the two germline ends. CDR3 nucleotides: TGTGCCAGTAGTACGTCAGGCCCCCCAGATACGCAGTATTTT. It is translated as CASSTSGPPDTQYF. Using reference TRBV19 and TRBJ2-3 for the parts outside the CDR3, the full variable domain is DGGITQSPKYLFRKEGQNVTLSCEQNLNHDAMYWYRQDPGQGLRLIYYSQIVNDFQKGDIAEGYSVSREKKESFPLTVTSAQKNPTAFYLCASSTSGPPDTQYFGPGTRLTVL.

V is TRBV9 and J is TRBJ1-1; weak D call: TRBD1 (5 bases). Germline V gene sequence: CDR1 SGDLS, CDR2 YYNGEE. The CDR3 extends over 15 amino acids. Trimming removed 3 bases from V and 11 bases from J, with 23 bases in between. This CDR3 reads CASSEGREYIPGAFF. CDR3 bases: TGTGCCAGCAGCGAGGGCAGGGAGTACATACCCGGCGCTTTCTTT.

V usage is TRBV2 and J usage is TRBJ1-3; tentative D call: TRBD1 (6 bases). Trimming left V 6 bases short and J 1 base short, with 10 bases between. Per the germline V gene, CDR1 is SNHLY and CDR2 is FYNNEI. The CDR3 sequence is 14 residues long. CDR3 amino acids: CASSPQGSGNTIYF. The CDR3 DNA is TGTGCCAGCAGCCCACAGGGATCTGGAAACACCATATATTTT.

The V gene is TRBV10-3, the J gene TRBJ2-1, with D hard to call. V lost 7 bases and J lost 8, with 12 bases in between. Germline CDR1 and CDR2: ENHRY and SYGVKD. This CDR3 has 12 residues. As DNA, the CDR3 is TGTGCCATCACTGGTCCGGCGGATGAGCAGTTCTTC. This sequence encodes CAITGPADEQFF.

The count of this clone is one. The chain carries TRBV5-1 and TRBJ1-1, with TRBD1 matching over 9 bases. The V gene end was trimmed by 4 bases and the J gene end by 5 bases; junction bases not matched to a gene: 9. Germline loops: CDR1 SGHRS, CDR2 YFSETQ. The CDR3 is made up of 15 amino acids. CDR3 amino acids: CASSQQGAMGTEAFF. The CDR3, as DNA: TGCGCCAGCAGCCAACAGGGGGCGATGGGAACTGAAGCTTTCTTT.

The V call is TRBV9, the J call TRBJ2-5; 13 nucleotides line up with TRBD2. The ends lost 4 bases at V and 1 base at J; junction bases unmatched: 4. This CDR3 comprises 16 residues. CDR1 and CDR2 from the germline V gene are SGDLS and YYNGEE. The CDR3 region is CASSPRTSGGQETQYF. CDR3 coding DNA: TGTGCCAGCAGCCCGAGGACTAGCGGGGGCCAAGAGACCCAGTACTTC. Drawing the rest from reference TRBV9 and TRBJ2-5, the complete variable domain is DSGVTQTPKHLITATGQRVTLRCSPRSGDLSVYWYQQSLDQGLQFLIQYYNGEERAKGNILERFSAQQFPDLHSELNLSSLELGDSALYFCASSPRTSGGQETQYFGPGTRLLVL.

The V gene is TRBV7-9, the J gene TRBJ2-7; D is unclear. The V gene lost 4 bases and the J gene lost 3 bases, with 13 bases spanning the gap. The CDR3 loop spans 14 amino acids. Germline V gene sequence: CDR1 SEHNR, CDR2 FQNEAQ (reference sequence). Here the CDR3 reads CASSSSTGDYEQYF. The CDR3 nucleotides read TGTGCCAGCAGCTCGTCGACGGGCGACTACGAGCAGTACTTC.

The CDR3 sequence: CASSRGGEAFF. The CDR3 bases are TGTGCCAGCAGTCGCGGGGGGGAGGCTTTCTTT. The genes are TRBV12-3 or TRBV12-4 and TRBJ1-1; D might be TRBD1 (5 bases). Trimming cost V 5 bases and J 11 bases, with 12 bases left between them. The CDR3 totals 11 residues.

This clone appeared a few times. This chain joins TRBV19 and TRBJ2-3; 7 bases fit TRBD1. The CDR3 is 14 amino acids. V was pared by 6 bases and J by 0 bases, with 3 bases of the junction left unmatched. CDR1 is LNHDA and CDR2 is SQIVND in the germline V gene (reference sequence). The CDR3 DNA sequence: TGTGCCAGTAGCCTGGACAGGAGCACAGATACGCAGTATTTT. It is translated as CASSLDRSTDTQYF.

The V and J genes are TRBV10-3 and TRBJ2-7; 8 bases map to TRBD1. This CDR3 comprises 12 residues. Germline loops: CDR1 ENHRY, CDR2 SYGVKD. The J segment lost 0 bases and the V segment lost 8 bases, leaving 0 bases of the junction unmatched. CDR3 DNA sequence: TGTGCCATCGGGACAGGCTCCTACGAGCAGTACTTC. Its protein product is CAIGTGSYEQYF.